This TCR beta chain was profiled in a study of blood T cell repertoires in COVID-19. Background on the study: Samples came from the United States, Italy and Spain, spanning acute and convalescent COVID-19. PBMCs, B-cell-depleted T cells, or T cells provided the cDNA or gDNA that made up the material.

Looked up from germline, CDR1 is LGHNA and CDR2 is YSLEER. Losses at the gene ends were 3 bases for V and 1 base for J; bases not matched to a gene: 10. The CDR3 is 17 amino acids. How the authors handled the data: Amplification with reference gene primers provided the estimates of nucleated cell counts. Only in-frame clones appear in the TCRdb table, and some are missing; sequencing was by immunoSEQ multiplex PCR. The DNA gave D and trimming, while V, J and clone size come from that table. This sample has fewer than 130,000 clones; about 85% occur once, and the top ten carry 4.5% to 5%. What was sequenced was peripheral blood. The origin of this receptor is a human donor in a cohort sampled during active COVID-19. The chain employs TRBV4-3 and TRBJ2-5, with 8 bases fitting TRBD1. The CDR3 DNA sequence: TGCGCCAGCAGCCAGGACAGGGCTTATGTTGTCCAAGAGACCCAGTACTTC. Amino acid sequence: CASSQDRAYVVQETQYF.